This T cell receptor beta chain was identified during a study of beta chain features in type 1 diabetes. Findings and limits, study-wide: With patients and controls alike, PCR might favor shorter templates to an equal degree. A closer apparent resemblance between naive, central memory and Treg TCRB repertoires was seen in patients than in healthy donors. cDNA-based reads could over-represent cells with high TCR expression. Shortening that was moderate but significant affected the TCRB CDR3s of Type 1 diabetes patients in all four CD4+ subsets.

Since all of the isolated RNA was reverse transcribed, expressed TCRB transcripts were what got sequenced. The table came from immunoSEQ multiplex PCR; TCRdb's copy has only in-frame clones and leaves some out. Of almost 350,000 clones in the sample, roughly 9% are singletons; the top ten hold roughly 1%. Purity (above 98%) was reached by all sorted populations. A remark on this clone: Its antigen remains unidentified.

Germline values: CDR1 LNHDA, CDR2 SQIVND (reference sequence). V lost 5 bases and J lost 6; bases outside the gene matches: 6. The CDR3 extends over 15 amino acids. The sequencing sample was made of central memory CD4+ T cells from blood. The sequence derives from a young man with type 1 diabetes. The chain has TRBV19 and TRBJ1-5; 11 bases match TRBD1. In nucleotides, the CDR3 is TGTGCCAGTAGTGTTGGACAGGGGGCAGGTCAGCCCCAGCATTTT. Translated: CASSVGQGAGQPQHF. Supplemented by reference TRBV19 and TRBJ1-5, the full variable domain reads DGGITQSPKYLFRKEGQNVTLSCEQNLNHDAMYWYRQDPGQGLRLIYYSQIVNDFQKGDIAEGYSVSREKKESFPLTVTSAQKNPTAFYLCASSVGQGAGQPQHFGDGTRLSIL.